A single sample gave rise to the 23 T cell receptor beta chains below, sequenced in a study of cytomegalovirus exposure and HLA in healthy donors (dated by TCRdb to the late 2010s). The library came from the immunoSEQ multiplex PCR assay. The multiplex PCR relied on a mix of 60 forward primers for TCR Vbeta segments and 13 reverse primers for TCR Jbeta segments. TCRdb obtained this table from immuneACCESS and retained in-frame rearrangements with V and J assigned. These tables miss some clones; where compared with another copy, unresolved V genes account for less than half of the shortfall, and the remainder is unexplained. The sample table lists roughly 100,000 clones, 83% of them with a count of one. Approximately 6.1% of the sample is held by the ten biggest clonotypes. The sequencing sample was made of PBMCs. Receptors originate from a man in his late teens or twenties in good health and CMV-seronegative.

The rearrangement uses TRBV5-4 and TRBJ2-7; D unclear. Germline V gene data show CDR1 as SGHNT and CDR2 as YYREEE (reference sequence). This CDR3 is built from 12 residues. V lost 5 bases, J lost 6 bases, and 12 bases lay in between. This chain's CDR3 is CASSQAGSEQYF. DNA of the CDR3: TGTGCCAGCAGTCAAGCTGGTTCCGAGCAGTACTTC.

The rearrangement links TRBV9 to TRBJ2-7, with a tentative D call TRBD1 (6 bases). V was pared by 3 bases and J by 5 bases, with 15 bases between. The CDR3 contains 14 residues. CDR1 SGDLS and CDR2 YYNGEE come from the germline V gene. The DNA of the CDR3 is TGTGCCAGCAGCGCGACAGGCCGAGTACACGAGCAGTACTTC. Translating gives CASSATGRVHEQYF.

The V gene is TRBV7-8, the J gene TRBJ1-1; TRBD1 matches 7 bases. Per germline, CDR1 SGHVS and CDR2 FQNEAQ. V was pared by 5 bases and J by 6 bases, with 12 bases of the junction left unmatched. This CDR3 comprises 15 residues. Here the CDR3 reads CASSLQTGSRAEAFF. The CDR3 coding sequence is TGTGCCAGCAGCCTTCAGACAGGGTCTAGAGCTGAAGCTTTCTTT.

CDR3 in DNA: TGTGCCAGCAGAGTACAATCGAACACCGGGGAGCTGTTTTTT. This gives the protein CASRVQSNTGELFF. V is TRBV9 and J is TRBJ2-2; no clear D. Germline V gene data show CDR1 as SGDLS and CDR2 as YYNGEE. The CDR3 is 14 amino acids. Trimming pared 5 bases from V and 0 bases from J, leaving 8 bases between.

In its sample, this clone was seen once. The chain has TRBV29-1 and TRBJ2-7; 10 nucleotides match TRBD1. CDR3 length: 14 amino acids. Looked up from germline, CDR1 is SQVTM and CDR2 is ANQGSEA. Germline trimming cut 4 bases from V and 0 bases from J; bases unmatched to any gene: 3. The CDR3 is CSVAGTGDSYEQYF. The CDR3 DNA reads TGCAGCGTTGCTGGGACAGGGGACTCCTACGAGCAGTACTTC.

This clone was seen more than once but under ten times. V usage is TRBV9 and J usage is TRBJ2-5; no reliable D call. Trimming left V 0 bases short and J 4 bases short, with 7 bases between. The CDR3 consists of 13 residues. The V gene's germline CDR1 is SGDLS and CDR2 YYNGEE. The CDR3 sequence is CASSVDPGETQYF. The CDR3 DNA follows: TGTGCCAGCAGCGTAGATCCGGGAGAGACCCAGTACTTC.

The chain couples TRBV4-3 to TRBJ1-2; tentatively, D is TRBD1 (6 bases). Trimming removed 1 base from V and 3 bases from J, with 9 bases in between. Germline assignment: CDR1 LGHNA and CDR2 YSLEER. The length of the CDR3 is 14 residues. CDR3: CASSQGYRDYGYTF. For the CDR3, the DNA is TGCGCCAGCAGCCAAGGGTACAGGGACTATGGCTACACCTTC.

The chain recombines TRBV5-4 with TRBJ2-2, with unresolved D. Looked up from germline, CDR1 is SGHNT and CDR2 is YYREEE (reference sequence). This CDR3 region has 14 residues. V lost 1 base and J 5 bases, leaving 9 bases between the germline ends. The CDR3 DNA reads TGTGCCAGCAGCTTGCCTAGTGGGACCGGGGAGCTGTTTTTT. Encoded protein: CASSLPSGTGELFF.

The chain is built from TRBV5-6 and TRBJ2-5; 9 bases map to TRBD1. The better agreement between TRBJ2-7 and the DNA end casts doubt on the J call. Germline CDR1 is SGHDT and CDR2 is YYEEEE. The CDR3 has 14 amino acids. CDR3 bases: TGTGCCAGCAGCACCGACAGGGGGAGCTACGAGCAGTACTTC. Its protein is CASSTDRGSYEQYF.

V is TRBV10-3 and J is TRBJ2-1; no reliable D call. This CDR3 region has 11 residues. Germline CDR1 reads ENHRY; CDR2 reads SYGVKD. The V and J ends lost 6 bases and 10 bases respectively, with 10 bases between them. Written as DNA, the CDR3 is TGTGCCATCAGGCACGAGTCAGAGCAGTTCTTC. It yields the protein CAIRHESEQFF.

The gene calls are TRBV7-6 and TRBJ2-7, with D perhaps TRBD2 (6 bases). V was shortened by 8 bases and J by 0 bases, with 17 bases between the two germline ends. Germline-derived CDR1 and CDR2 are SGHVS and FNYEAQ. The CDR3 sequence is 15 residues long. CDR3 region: CASGGGRLSSYEQYF. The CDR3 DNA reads TGTGCCAGCGGAGGAGGGAGGCTTAGCTCCTACGAGCAGTACTTC.

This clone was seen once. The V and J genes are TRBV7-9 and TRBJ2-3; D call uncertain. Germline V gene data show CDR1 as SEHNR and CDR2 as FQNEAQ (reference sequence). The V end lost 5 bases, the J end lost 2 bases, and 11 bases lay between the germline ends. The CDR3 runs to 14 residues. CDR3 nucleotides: TGTGCCAGCAGCCTAGACACCTCCACAGATACGCAGTATTTT. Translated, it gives CASSLDTSTDTQYF. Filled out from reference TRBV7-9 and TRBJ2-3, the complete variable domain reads DTGVSQNPRHKITKRGQNVTFRCDPISEHNRLYWYRQTLGQGPEFLTYFQNEAQLEKSRLLSDRFSAERPKGSFSTLEIQRTEQGDSAMYLCASSLDTSTDTQYFGPGTRLTVL.

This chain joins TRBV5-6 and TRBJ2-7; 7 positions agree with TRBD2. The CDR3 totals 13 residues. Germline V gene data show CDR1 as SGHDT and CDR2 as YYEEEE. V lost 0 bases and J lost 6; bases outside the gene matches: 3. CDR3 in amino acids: CASSLGLAPEQYF. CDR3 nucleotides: TGTGCCAGCAGCTTGGGACTAGCCCCCGAGCAGTACTTC.

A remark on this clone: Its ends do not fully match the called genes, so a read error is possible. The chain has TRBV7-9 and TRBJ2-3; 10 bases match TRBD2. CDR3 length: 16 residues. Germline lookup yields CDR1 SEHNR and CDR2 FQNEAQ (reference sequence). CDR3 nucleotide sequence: TGTTCCAGCAGCTTAGGGGGGACTAGCGGCACAGATACGCAGTATTTT. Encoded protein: CSSSLGGTSGTDTQYF.

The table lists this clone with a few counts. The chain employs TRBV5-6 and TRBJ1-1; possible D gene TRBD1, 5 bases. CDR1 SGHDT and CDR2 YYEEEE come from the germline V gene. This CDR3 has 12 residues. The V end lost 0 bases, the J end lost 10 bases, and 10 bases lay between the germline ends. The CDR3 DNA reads TGTGCCAGCAGCTTGGCCGGGGGTCTAGCTTTCTTT. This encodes CASSLAGGLAFF.

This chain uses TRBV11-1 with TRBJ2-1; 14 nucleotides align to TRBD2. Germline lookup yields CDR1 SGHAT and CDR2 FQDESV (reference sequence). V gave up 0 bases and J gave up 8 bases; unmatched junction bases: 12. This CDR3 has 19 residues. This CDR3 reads CASSLAETAGTSGRYEQFF. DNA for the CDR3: TGTGCCAGCAGCTTAGCGGAGACAGCCGGGACTAGCGGGAGATATGAGCAGTTCTTC.

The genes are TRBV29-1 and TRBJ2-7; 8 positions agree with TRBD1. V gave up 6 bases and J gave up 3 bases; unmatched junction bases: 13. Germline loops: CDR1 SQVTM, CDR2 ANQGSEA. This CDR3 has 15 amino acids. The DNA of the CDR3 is TGCAGCGTCGCACAGGGGGTGGGGGGACTCTACGAGCAGTACTTC. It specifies CSVAQGVGGLYEQYF.

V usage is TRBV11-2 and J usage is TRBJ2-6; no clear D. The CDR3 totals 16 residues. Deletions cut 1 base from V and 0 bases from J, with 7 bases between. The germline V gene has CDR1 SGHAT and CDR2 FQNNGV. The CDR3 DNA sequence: TGTGCCAGCAGCTTAGTGGCCCGCTCTGGGGCCAACGTCCTGACTTTC. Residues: CASSLVARSGANVLTF.

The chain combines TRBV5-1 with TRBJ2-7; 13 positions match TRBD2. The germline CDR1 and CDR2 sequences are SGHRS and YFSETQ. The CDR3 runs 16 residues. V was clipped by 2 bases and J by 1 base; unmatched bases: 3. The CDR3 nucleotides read TGCGCCAGCAGCTTTGGACTAGCGGGAGAATCCTACGAGCAGTACTTC. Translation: CASSFGLAGESYEQYF.

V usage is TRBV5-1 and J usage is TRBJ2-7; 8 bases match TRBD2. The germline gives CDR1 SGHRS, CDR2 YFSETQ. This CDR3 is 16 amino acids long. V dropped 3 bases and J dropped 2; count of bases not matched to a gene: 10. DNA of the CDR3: TGCGCCAGCAGCTCTCCCGAGGTAGCGGGAACCTACGAGCAGTACTTC. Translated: CASSSPEVAGTYEQYF.

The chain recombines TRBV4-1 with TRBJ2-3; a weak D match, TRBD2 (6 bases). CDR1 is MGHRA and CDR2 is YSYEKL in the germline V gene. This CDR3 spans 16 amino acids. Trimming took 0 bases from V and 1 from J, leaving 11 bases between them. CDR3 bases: TGCGCCAGCAGCCAAGAGTTGTCTAGCGGCACAGATACGCAGTATTTT. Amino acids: CASSQELSSGTDTQYF.

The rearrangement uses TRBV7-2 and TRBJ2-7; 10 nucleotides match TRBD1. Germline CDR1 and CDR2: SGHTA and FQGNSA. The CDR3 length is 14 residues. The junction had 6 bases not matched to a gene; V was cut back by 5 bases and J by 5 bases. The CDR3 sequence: CASSATGTGDEQYF. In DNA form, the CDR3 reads TGTGCCAGCAGCGCAACCGGGACAGGGGACGAGCAGTACTTC.

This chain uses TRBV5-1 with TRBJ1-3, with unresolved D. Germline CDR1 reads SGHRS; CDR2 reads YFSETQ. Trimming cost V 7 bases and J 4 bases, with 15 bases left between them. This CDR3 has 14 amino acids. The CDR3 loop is CASSAGSVGNTIYF. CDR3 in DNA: TGCGCCAGCTCGGCCGGAAGCGTGGGAAACACCATATATTTT.